This TCR beta chain was recovered during a study of blood T cells in healthy people across ages. As for the study in general: There was about one barcoded beta molecule captured by template switching per two T cells.

The CDR3 contains 14 residues. Trimming took off 4 bases at V and 1 base at J, with 10 bases between the two ends. The germline CDR1 and CDR2 sequences are ENHRY and SYGVKD. This clonotype was detected ten times or more. Its antigen is not identified. Primers used in a second PCR of roughly 6 to 11 cycles were a sample-barcoded 5' primer and a J-beta primer mix. TCRdb called the 5' RACE reads again in MiXCR, with one record for every CDR3 protein. Of approximately 800,000 distinct CDR3 sequences listed, 35% to 40% are singletons. Study conclusions and caveats: Observed TCR beta diversity per million T cells went down as age went up. This fall followed a roughly linear course with age.

Specimen: blood. The chain links TRBV10-3 to TRBJ2-5; unclear D gene. The TCR comes from a man younger than 30 in good health. DNA of the CDR3: TGTGCCATCAGTGGCACTTTCGGCCAAGAGACCCAGTACTTC. Protein sequence: CAISGTFGQETQYF.